The rows below give T cell receptor beta chains drawn from one sample of a study of metastatic and nonmetastatic thyroid tumors. TCRdb re-called the PCR reads with MiXCR. The repertoire holds around 16,000 clones, with around 13% as singletons. The sequenced material came from tumor tissue. Receptor source: a female donor with papillary thyroid cancer or a benign thyroid nodule (not recorded which). Some clones in this sample may be carry-over from other donors' samples. CDR3s include the opening cysteine and the closing phenylalanine or tryptophan. The D gene is left open where the match is weak. Part of the rows lack a size; the others show once, few, many or a class for expanded clones.

>TRBV7-6|NA|many|TRBJ2-7
TGTGCCAGCAGCCATGGGCCCGTGTACGAGCAGTACTTC
CASSHGPVYEQYF
>TRBV5-1|TRBD2|many|TRBJ2-1
TGCGCCAGCAGTGCTAGCGGGGGGGACAATGAGCAGTTCTTC
CASSASGGDNEQFF
>TRBV20-1|NA|NA|TRBJ2-2
TGCAGTGCTAGAGGAGGGGGGTCGGCCGGGGAGCTGTTTTTT
CSARGGGSAGELFF
>TRBV19|TRBD1|many|TRBJ2-7
TGTGCCAGTAGTATCACCGGGACAGGGTTTTACGAGCAGTACTTC
CASSITGTGFYEQYF
>TRBV6-5|NA|medium-sized|TRBJ1-1
TGTGCCAGCAGTTACGGGACTGAAGCTTTCTTT
CASSYGTEAFF
>TRBV20-1|TRBD2|medium-sized|TRBJ2-7
TGCAGTGCTAAGTACGGGGGAGGGCCCTACGAGCAGTACTTC
CSAKYGGGPYEQYF
>TRBV6-2/TRBV6-3|TRBD1|many|TRBJ2-2
TGTGCCAGCAGCCCCCGGGGACAGGGGGTCGGGGAGCTGTTTTTT
CASSPRGQGVGELFF
>TRBV20-1|NA|NA|TRBJ1-4
TGCAGTGCTAGCTCTCGGCTGTTTGAAAAACTGTTTTTT
CSASSRLFEKLFF
>TRBV3-1|TRBD2|many|TRBJ2-3
TGTGCCAGCAGCCTTACTAGCGGGGGAACAGATACGCAGTATTTT
CASSLTSGGTDTQYF
>TRBV4-2|TRBD2|many|TRBJ2-3
TGTGCCAGCAGCCAAGATTCGAACACCGGCGGGAGGGCCACAGATACGCAGTATTTT
CASSQDSNTGGRATDTQYF
>TRBV7-9|NA|many|TRBJ2-7
TGTGCCAGCAGCTTTAGGGCTCCCTACGAGCAGTACTTC
CASSFRAPYEQYF
>TRBV28|NA|NA|TRBJ1-4
TGTGCCAGCACCCTGGGGGAAAAACTGTTTTTT
CASTLGEKLFF
>TRBV20-1|TRBD2|few|TRBJ2-5
TGCAGTGGCTTAGCGGGAGCCCAAGAGACCCAGTACTTC
CSGLAGAQETQYF
>TRBV6-1|TRBD1|many|TRBJ2-3
TGTGCCAGCAGCAAACAGGGGAGCTATACGCAGTATTTT
CASSKQGSYTQYF
>TRBV19|NA|many|TRBJ1-5
TGTGCCAGTAGTATCGCTCAGGGATCATATAGCAATCAGCCCCAGCATTTT
CASSIAQGSYSNQPQHF
>TRBV27|TRBD2|few|TRBJ2-7
TGTGCCAGCAGTCAGGCCGAGGGGACTAGCGGAGCCCCTTACGAGCAGTACTTC
CASSQAEGTSGAPYEQYF
>TRBV3-1|NA|many|TRBJ1-1
TGTGCCAGCAGCCATGGGGACACTGAAGCTTTCTTT
CASSHGDTEAFF
>TRBV24-1|NA|many|TRBJ2-7
TGTGCCACCAGTGGCAACTCCGCCTACGAGCAGTACTTC
CATSGNSAYEQYF
>TRBV6-4|TRBD2|many|TRBJ2-1
TGTGCCAGCAGTCCAGCGGGAGTTGGGTCCTACAATGAGCAGTTCTTC
CASSPAGVGSYNEQFF
>TRBV29-1|TRBD1|many|TRBJ2-5
TGCAGCGTTCGCCGGGACAGGGGGAAGGAGACCCAGTACTTC
CSVRRDRGKETQYF
>TRBV24-1|NA|many|TRBJ1-2
TGTGCCACCAGTGATCCTAACTATGGCTACACCTTC
CATSDPNYGYTF
>TRBV6-5|NA|many|TRBJ1-2
TGTGCCAGCAGTTACTACATACAGGGTGGCTATGGCTACACCTTC
CASSYYIQGGYGYTF